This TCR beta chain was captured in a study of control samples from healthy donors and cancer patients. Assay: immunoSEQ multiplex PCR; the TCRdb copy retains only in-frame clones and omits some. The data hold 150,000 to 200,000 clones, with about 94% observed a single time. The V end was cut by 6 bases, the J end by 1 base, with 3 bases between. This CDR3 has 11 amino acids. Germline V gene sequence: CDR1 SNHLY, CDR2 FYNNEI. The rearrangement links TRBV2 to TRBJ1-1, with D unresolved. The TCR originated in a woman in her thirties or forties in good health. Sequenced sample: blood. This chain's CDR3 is CASSRNTEAFF. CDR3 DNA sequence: TGTGCCAGCAGCAGGAACACTGAAGCTTTCTTT.